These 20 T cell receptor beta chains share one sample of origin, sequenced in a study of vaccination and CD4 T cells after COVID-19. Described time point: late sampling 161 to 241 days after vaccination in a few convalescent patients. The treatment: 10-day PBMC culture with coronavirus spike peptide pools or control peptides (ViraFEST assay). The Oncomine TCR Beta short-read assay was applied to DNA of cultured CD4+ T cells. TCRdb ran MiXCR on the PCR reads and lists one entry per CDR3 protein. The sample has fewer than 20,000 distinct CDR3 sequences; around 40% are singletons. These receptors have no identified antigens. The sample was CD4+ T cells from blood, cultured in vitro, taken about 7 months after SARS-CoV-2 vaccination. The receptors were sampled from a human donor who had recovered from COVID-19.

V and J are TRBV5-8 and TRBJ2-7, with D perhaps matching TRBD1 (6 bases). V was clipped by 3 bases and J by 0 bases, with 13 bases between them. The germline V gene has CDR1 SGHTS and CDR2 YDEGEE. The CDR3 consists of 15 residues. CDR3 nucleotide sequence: TGTGCCAGCAGCTATTGGACAGACGGCTCCTACGAGCAGTACTTC. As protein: CASSYWTDGSYEQYF.

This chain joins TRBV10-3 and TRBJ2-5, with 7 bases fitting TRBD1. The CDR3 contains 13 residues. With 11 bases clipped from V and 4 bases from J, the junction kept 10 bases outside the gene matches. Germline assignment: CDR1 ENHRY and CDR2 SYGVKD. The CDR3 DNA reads TGTGCCGTCCAGACAGGGCTTCGAGAGACCCAGTACTTC. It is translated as CAVQTGLRETQYF.

This CDR3 reads CASSLRTGGPNQPQHF. The CDR3, as DNA: TGTGCCAGTAGTCTTCGGACAGGGGGACCCAATCAGCCCCAGCATTTT. The chain couples TRBV19 to TRBJ1-5; 10 positions agree with TRBD1. Trimming took 5 bases from V and 3 from J; bases not matched to a gene: 7. The CDR3 consists of 16 residues. The germline CDR1 and CDR2 sequences are LNHDA and SQIVND (reference sequence).

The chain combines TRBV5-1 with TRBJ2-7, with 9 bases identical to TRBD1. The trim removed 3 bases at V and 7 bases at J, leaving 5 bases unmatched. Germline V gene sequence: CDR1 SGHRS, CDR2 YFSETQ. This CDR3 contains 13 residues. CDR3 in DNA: TGCGCCAGCAGCTGGACAGGGGATTATGAGCAGTACTTC. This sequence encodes CASSWTGDYEQYF.

CDR3 DNA: TGTGCCAGCAGTTACCGGGGCCCTAGTGGCACAGATACGCAGTATTTT. This gives the protein CASSYRGPSGTDTQYF. The genes are TRBV6-2 or TRBV6-3 and TRBJ2-3, with D perhaps given as TRBD1 or TRBD2 (5 bases each). This CDR3 is built from 16 residues. Trimming left V 2 bases short and J 1 base short, with 13 bases between. In germline, CDR1 is MNHEY, CDR2 SVGEGT.

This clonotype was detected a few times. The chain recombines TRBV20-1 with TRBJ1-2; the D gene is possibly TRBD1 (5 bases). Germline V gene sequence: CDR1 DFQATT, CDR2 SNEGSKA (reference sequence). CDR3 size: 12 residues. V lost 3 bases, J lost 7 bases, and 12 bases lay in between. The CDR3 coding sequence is TGCAGTGCTAGGGCAGGGAGGCTTGGCTACACCTTC. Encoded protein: CSARAGRLGYTF.

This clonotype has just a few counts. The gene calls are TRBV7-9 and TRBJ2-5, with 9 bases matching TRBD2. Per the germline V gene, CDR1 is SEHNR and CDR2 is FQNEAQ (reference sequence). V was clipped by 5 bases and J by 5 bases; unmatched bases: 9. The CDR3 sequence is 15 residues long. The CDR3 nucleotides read TGTGCCAGCAGCCCCGGGGGCGGGGGGGCCGAGACCCAGTACTTC. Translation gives CASSPGGGGAETQYF.

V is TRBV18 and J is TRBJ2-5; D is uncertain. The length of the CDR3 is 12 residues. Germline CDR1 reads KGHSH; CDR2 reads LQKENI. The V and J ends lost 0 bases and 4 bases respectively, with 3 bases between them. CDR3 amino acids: CASSPPGETQYF. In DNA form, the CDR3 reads TGTGCCAGCTCACCACCGGGAGAGACCCAGTACTTC.

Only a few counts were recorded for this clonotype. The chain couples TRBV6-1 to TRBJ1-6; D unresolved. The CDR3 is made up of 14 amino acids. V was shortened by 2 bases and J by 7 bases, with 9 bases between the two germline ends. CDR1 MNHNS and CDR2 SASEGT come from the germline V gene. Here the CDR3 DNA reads TGTGCCAGCAGTGAAATAGAAGCAAATTCACCCCTCCACTTT. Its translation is CASSEIEANSPLHF.

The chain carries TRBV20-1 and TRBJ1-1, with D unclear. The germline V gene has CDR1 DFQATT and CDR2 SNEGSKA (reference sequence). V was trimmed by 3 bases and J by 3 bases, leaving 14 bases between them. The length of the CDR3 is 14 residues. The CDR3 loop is CSASSWNQDTEAFF. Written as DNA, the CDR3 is TGCAGTGCTAGTTCGTGGAATCAGGACACTGAAGCTTTCTTT.

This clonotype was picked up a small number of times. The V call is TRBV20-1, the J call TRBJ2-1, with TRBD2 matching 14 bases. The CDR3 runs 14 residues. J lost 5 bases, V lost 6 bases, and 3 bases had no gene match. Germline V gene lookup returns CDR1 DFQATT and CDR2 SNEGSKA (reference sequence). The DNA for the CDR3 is TGCAGTGCCAAGACTAGCGGGAGGGACAATGAGCAGTTCTTC. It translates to CSAKTSGRDNEQFF.

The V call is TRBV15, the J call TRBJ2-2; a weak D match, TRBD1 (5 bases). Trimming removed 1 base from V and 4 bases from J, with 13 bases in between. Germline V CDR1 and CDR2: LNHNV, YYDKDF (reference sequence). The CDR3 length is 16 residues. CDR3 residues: CATSRGVAGPTGELFF. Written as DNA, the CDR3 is TGTGCCACCAGCAGAGGGGTCGCAGGGCCCACCGGGGAGCTGTTTTTT.

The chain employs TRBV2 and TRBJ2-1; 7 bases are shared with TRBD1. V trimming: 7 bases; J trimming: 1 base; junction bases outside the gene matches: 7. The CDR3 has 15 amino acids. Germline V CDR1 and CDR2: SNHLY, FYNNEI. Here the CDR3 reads CASTGQAASYNEQFF. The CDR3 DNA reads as TGTGCCAGCACCGGACAGGCAGCATCCTACAATGAGCAGTTCTTC.

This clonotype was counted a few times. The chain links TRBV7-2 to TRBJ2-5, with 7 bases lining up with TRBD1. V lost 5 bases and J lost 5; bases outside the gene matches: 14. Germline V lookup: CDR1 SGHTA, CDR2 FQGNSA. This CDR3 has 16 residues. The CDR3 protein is CASSLLDRTGWETQYF. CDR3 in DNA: TGTGCCAGCAGCCTACTCGATAGGACAGGATGGGAGACCCAGTACTTC.

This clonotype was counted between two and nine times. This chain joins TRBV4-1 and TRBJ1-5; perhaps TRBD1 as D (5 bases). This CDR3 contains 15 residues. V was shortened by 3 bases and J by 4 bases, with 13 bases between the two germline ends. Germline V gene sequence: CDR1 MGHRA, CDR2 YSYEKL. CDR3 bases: TGCGCCAGCAGCCATGCTGGGACCATTAATCAGCCCCAGCATTTT. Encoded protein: CASSHAGTINQPQHF.

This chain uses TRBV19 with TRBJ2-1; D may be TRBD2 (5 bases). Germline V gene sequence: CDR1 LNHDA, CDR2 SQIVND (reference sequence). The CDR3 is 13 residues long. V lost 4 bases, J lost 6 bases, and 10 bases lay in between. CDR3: CASSSRAGNEQFF. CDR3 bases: TGTGCCAGTAGTAGCCGGGCGGGCAATGAGCAGTTCTTC.

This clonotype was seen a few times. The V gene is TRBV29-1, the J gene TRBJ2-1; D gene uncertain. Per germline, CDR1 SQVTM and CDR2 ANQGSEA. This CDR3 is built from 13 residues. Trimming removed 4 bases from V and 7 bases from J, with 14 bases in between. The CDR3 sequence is CSVVGRFGNEQFF. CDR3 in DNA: TGCAGCGTTGTCGGCAGATTCGGTAATGAGCAGTTCTTC.

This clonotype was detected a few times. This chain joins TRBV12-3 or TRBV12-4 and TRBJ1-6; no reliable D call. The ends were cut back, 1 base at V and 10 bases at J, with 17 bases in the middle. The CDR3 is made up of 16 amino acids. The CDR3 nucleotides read TGTGCCAGCAGTTTAGGGCGGCAATTGGTGGGCTCACCCCTCCACTTT. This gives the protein CASSLGRQLVGSPLHF.

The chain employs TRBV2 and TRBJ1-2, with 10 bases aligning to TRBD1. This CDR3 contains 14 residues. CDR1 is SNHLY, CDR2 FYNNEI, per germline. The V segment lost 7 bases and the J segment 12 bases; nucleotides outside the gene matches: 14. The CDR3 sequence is CASTPRGQGLSNTF. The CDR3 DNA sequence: TGTGCCAGCACCCCTCGGGGACAGGGGTTATCAAACACCTTC.

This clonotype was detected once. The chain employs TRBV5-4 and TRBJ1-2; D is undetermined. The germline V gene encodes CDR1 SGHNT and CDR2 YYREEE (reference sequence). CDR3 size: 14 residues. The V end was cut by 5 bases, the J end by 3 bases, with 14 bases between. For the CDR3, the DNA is TGTGCCAGCAGTCTCCCGGGGTTATACTATGGCTACACCTTC. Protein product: CASSLPGLYYGYTF.